The 6 T cell receptor beta chains listed next were all sequenced from one sample in a study of T cell responses to AZD1222 COVID-19 vaccine. Some clones are missing from TCRdb's copy, which holds only in-frame ones; the method was immunoSEQ multiplex PCR. This sample has under 95,000 clones; over 80% occur once, and the top ten carry around 15%. The sample here was peripheral blood, taken on day 0 of AZD1222 vaccination. The source is an adult in good health.

The CDR3 nucleotides are TGTGCCAGCACCCAGCGGGACCCGATTAATGAGCAGTTCTTC. Residues: CASTQRDPINEQFF. The genes are TRBV18 and TRBJ2-1, with 7 bases aligning to TRBD2. Losses at the gene ends were 8 bases for V and 7 bases for J; bases not matched to a gene: 11. The CDR3 extends over 14 amino acids. Germline-derived CDR1 and CDR2 are KGHSH and LQKENI.

V gene TRBV7-2 combines with J gene TRBJ1-2, with TRBD1 matching 8 bases. V lost 5 bases to trimming and J lost 5 bases; unmatched junction nucleotides: 16. Germline values: CDR1 SGHTA, CDR2 FQGNSA. The CDR3 sequence is 17 residues long. In nucleotides, the CDR3 is TGTGCCAGCAGCAAAAGAGCCGCCGGACAGGGTGATTATGGCTACACCTTC. Amino acid sequence: CASSKRAAGQGDYGYTF.

The V gene is TRBV10-3, the J gene TRBJ1-4; D is undetermined. There are 15 residues in the CDR3. From germline, CDR1 is ENHRY and CDR2 SYGVKD. The V end was cut by 4 bases, the J end by 4 bases, with 13 bases between. The CDR3 loop reads CAISAGRSNNEKLFF. CDR3 bases: TGTGCCATCAGTGCCGGGCGCAGCAATAATGAAAAACTGTTTTTT.

This chain uses TRBV4-1 with TRBJ1-1; no reliable D call. Germline V gene sequence: CDR1 MGHRA, CDR2 YSYEKL. V lost 3 bases, J lost 0 bases, and 8 bases lay in between. The length of the CDR3 is 14 residues. The CDR3 loop is CASSQGTLNTEAFF. DNA of the CDR3: TGCGCCAGCAGCCAGGGTACTCTGAACACTGAAGCTTTCTTT.

The V and J genes are TRBV7-8 and TRBJ2-5; D unclear. Trimming took off 2 bases at V and 5 bases at J, with 9 bases between the two ends. Germline V gene lookup returns CDR1 SGHVS and CDR2 FQNEAQ. The CDR3 totals 13 residues. The CDR3 sequence is CASSLTERETQYF. The CDR3 nucleotides read TGTGCCAGCAGCTTAACTGAGAGGGAGACCCAGTACTTC.

The rearrangement links TRBV6-5 to TRBJ2-2; unclear D gene. The germline CDR1 and CDR2 sequences are MNHEY and SVGAGI. The CDR3 length is 14 residues. V was pared by 3 bases and J by 5 bases, with 10 bases between. The CDR3 sequence: CASSYSRLTGELFF. CDR3 nucleotides: TGTGCCAGCAGTTATTCCAGGTTAACCGGGGAGCTGTTTTTT.